The 21 T cell receptor beta chains presented below share a single source sample, sequenced in a study of a mutant IDH1 vaccine in newly diagnosed glioma (dated by TCRdb to the early 2020s). Library preparation used the immunoSEQ multiplex PCR assay. TCRdb mirrors the immuneACCESS table, restricted to in-frame sequences. Some clones are absent from its copies; in checked studies, under half trace to an unresolved V gene, and the reason for the others is unknown. The sample table contains some 66,000 clones; only one count was recorded for about 85% of them. Jointly, the top ten make up 3.5% to 5% of the sample. Antigens of these TCRs are unknown. Per the publication, the time point label means: week 35, safety follow-up. Every vaccine dose consisted of 300 ug of a 20-mer mutant IDH1 peptide in Montanide, administered subcutaneously together with topical imiquimod. The sample in question was PBMCs, obtained from a glioma patient whose treatment included an IDH1 peptide vaccine. The source of these receptors is a man aged 30-40 years with glioma.

This chain joins TRBV19 and TRBJ1-5, with D possibly TRBD1 on 5 matching bases. V lost 6 bases, J lost 5 bases, and 11 bases lay in between. The CDR3 contains 13 residues. Germline V lookup: CDR1 LNHDA, CDR2 SQIVND (reference sequence). The CDR3 bases are TGTGCCAGTAGCAGGGTAGGAGATCAGCCCCAGCATTTT. It specifies CASSRVGDQPQHF.

The rearrangement uses TRBV5-1 and TRBJ2-5; either TRBD1 or TRBD2 may supply D (5 bases each). Germline V lookup: CDR1 SGHRS, CDR2 YFSETQ. Trimming stripped 0 bases from V and 3 bases from J, with 15 bases between. This CDR3 has 16 residues. CDR3 nucleotides: TGCGCCAGCAGCTTGGCCGGGACGGTAGAAGAAGAGACCCAGTACTTC. This codes for CASSLAGTVEEETQYF.

This clone has a handful of counts. The V and J genes are TRBV18 and TRBJ1-1; 7 bases are shared with TRBD1. CDR3 length: 15 amino acids. From germline, CDR1 is KGHSH and CDR2 LQKENI. Germline trimming cut 4 bases from V and 1 base from J; bases unmatched to any gene: 6. The CDR3 DNA reads TGTGCCAGCTCACACTCGACAGGGCAGAACACTGAAGCTTTCTTT. Translated, it gives CASSHSTGQNTEAFF.

Note on this clone: One end of the junction is discordant with germline, which a read error may explain. The chain links TRBV11-1 to TRBJ2-2, with a possible D match to TRBD2 (5 bases). The CDR3 covers 15 residues. Germline-derived CDR1 and CDR2 are SGHAT and FQDESV (reference sequence). The CDR3 sequence: CASSLRAVGTGELLF. CDR3 DNA sequence: TGTGCCAGCAGCTTGAGGGCAGTGGGCACCGGGGAGCTGCTTTTT.

J is TRBJ1-5 and V is TRBV6-6; D is ambiguous. The germline V gene encodes CDR1 MNHNY and CDR2 SVGAGI (reference sequence). The CDR3 has 14 residues. Trimming took 0 bases from V and 9 from J, leaving 12 bases between them. The CDR3, as DNA: TGTGCCAGCAGTTACTCGGGGTTACTTCCGCCCCAGCATTTT. It is translated as CASSYSGLLPPQHF.

The chain links TRBV6-5 to TRBJ2-7; possible D gene TRBD1, 5 bases. The length of the CDR3 is 15 residues. The V end lost 4 bases, the J end lost 5 bases, and 18 bases lay between the germline ends. Germline lookup yields CDR1 MNHEY and CDR2 SVGAGI. CDR3 sequence reads: CASSSRVTGFHEQYF. The CDR3 nucleotides are TGTGCCAGCAGTTCCAGAGTCACAGGTTTCCACGAGCAGTACTTC.

This chain uses TRBV10-3 with TRBJ2-5; 7 nucleotides line up with TRBD1. The CDR3 length is 15 residues. V lost 2 bases to trimming and J lost 5 bases; unmatched junction nucleotides: 8. Per the germline V gene, CDR1 is ENHRY and CDR2 is SYGVKD. The CDR3: CAISEGDSPRETQYF. DNA of the CDR3: TGTGCCATCAGTGAGGGGGACAGCCCTCGGGAGACCCAGTACTTC.

This chain uses TRBV18 with TRBJ2-1, with 10 bases lining up with TRBD1. V was clipped by 5 bases and J by 2 bases; unmatched bases: 6. The CDR3 length is 16 residues. Germline V lookup: CDR1 KGHSH, CDR2 LQKENI. The CDR3 spells CASSSTGGQTYNEQFF. The CDR3 region has the DNA TGTGCCAGCTCATCGACAGGGGGCCAGACCTACAATGAGCAGTTCTTC. Drawing the rest from reference TRBV18 and TRBJ2-1, the complete variable domain is NAGVMQNPRHLVRRRGQEARLRCSPMKGHSHVYWYRQLPEEGLKFMVYLQKENIIDESGMPKERFSAEFPKEGPSILRIQQVVRGDSAAYFCASSSTGGQTYNEQFFGPGTRLTVL.

This clone was found a few times. The chain links TRBV2 to TRBJ1-1, with D maybe TRBD1 (6 bases). The CDR3 length is 15 residues. The V end lost 3 bases, the J end lost 1 base, and 12 bases lay between the germline ends. The germline CDR1 and CDR2 sequences are SNHLY and FYNNEI. The CDR3 spells CASSDPGQANTEAFF. In DNA, the CDR3 is TGTGCCAGCAGTGATCCGGGACAAGCGAACACTGAAGCTTTCTTT.

This chain joins TRBV7-6 and TRBJ2-1; D tentatively fits TRBD1 or TRBD2 (5 bases each). This CDR3 region has 15 residues. V gave up 0 bases and J gave up 9 bases, with 15 bases separating them. Looked up from germline, CDR1 is SGHVS and CDR2 is FNYEAQ. CDR3 in amino acids: CASSLAGTTVGEQFF. DNA of the CDR3: TGTGCCAGCAGCTTAGCAGGGACGACCGTTGGTGAGCAGTTCTTC.

The chain joins TRBV20-1 to TRBJ2-7; D remains ambiguous. Germline V gene lookup returns CDR1 DFQATT and CDR2 SNEGSKA (reference sequence). V gave up 6 bases and J gave up 4 bases, with 10 bases separating them. This CDR3 contains 11 residues. In DNA, the CDR3 is TGCAGTGCCGTCATTTTGTACGAGCAGTACTTC. It specifies CSAVILYEQYF.

This sequence joins TRBV6-6 and TRBJ1-5; a weak D match, TRBD1 (6 bases). The CDR3 runs to 16 residues. Germline V gives CDR1 MNHNY, CDR2 SVGAGI (reference sequence). V gave up 2 bases and J gave up 1 base, with 12 bases separating them. CDR3 loop: CASSYVQGASNQPQHF. CDR3 coding DNA: TGTGCCAGCAGTTACGTACAGGGCGCAAGCAATCAGCCCCAGCATTTT.

This chain uses TRBV4-1 with TRBJ1-2, with 7 bases fitting TRBD1. The CDR3 length is 19 residues. J gave up 4 bases and V 3 bases, and 20 bases lay outside the gene matches. Germline lookup yields CDR1 MGHRA and CDR2 YSYEKL. In DNA, the CDR3 is TGCGCCAGCAGCCAGATAGTCAGGGGGAACAGGGATAATGGCTATGGCTACACCTTC. Its protein is CASSQIVRGNRDNGYGYTF.

The chain links TRBV5-5 to TRBJ1-3; D is ambiguous. V lost 0 bases and J lost 10, with 11 bases in between. This CDR3 has 13 residues. Germline V gene data show CDR1 as SGHKS and CDR2 as YYEKEE (reference sequence). The CDR3 DNA is TGTGCCAGCAGCTTGGTCGTTCGGCCGACCATATATTTT. This translates into CASSLVVRPTIYF.

The chain is built from TRBV5-4 and TRBJ1-6; 7 bases map to TRBD1. The CDR3 consists of 17 residues. V shed 0 bases and J 0 bases; nucleotides not matched to a gene: 3. CDR1 SGHNT and CDR2 YYREEE come from the germline V gene (reference sequence). The CDR3 nucleotides are TGTGCCAGCAGCTTGGATGCAGGGGGCTCCTATAATTCACCCCTCCACTTT. Translation: CASSLDAGGSYNSPLHF. Full variable domain (missing parts from reference TRBV5-4 and TRBJ1-6): ETGVTQSPTHLIKTRGQQVTLRCSSQSGHNTVSWYQQALGQGPQFIFQYYREEENGRGNFPPRFSGLQFPNYSSELNVNALELDDSALYLCASSLDAGGSYNSPLHFGNGTRLTVT.

This chain uses TRBV15 with TRBJ1-2; D uncertain. Germline CDR1 and CDR2: LNHNV and YYDKDF (reference sequence). Trimming took 0 bases from V and 5 from J, leaving 13 bases between them. This CDR3 contains 15 residues. CDR3: CATSRDLTETYGYTF. The CDR3 DNA reads as TGTGCCACCAGCAGAGATTTGACTGAAACTTATGGCTACACCTTC.

This rearrangement joins TRBV7-6 to TRBJ2-7; 9 bases align to TRBD1. With V trimmed by 4 bases and J by 4 bases, 8 bases remained unmatched. CDR3 size: 15 residues. CDR1 SGHVS and CDR2 FNYEAQ come from the germline V gene. The CDR3 here is CASSSIRDRAYEQYF. In nucleotides, the CDR3 is TGTGCCAGCAGCTCAATTCGGGACAGGGCTTACGAGCAGTACTTC. Together with reference TRBV7-6 and TRBJ2-7, the CDR3 gives the full variable domain: GAGVSQSPRYKVTKRGQDVALRCDPISGHVSLYWYRQALGQGPEFLTYFNYEAQQDKSGLPNDRFSAERPEGSISTLTIQRTEQRDSAMYRCASSSIRDRAYEQYFGPGTRLTVT.

CDR3 loop: CASSFTGVNQPQHF. CDR3 DNA: TGTGCCAGCAGTTTTACGGGGGTTAATCAGCCCCAGCATTTT. The gene calls are TRBV27 and TRBJ1-5; D possibly corresponds to TRBD1 (5 bases). Trimming cost V 3 bases and J 4 bases, with 10 bases left between them. Germline V lookup: CDR1 MNHEY, CDR2 SMNVEV (reference sequence). The CDR3 extends over 14 amino acids.

The chain employs TRBV18 and TRBJ2-5; D is ambiguous. CDR1 is KGHSH, CDR2 LQKENI, per germline. The CDR3 length is 13 residues. Between the trimmed V and J ends, which lost 6 bases and 0 bases, there was a span of 8 bases. DNA of the CDR3: TGTGCCAGCTCTCGTGGGAACCAAGAGACCCAGTACTTC. Its translation is CASSRGNQETQYF.

The gene calls are TRBV7-2 and TRBJ1-1, with no clear D. Trimming shortened V by 2 bases and J by 5 bases, and 15 bases separated the two germline ends. CDR3 length equals 15 residues. Germline CDR1 reads SGHTA; CDR2 reads FQGNSA. The CDR3 sequence: CASSLFPGVGTEAFF. The CDR3 nucleotides read TGTGCCAGCAGCTTATTTCCTGGGGTGGGAACTGAAGCTTTCTTT.

This chain joins TRBV25-1 and TRBJ1-2; D remains unclear. Germline lookup yields CDR1 MGHDK and CDR2 SYGVNS. The CDR3 has 12 residues. Deletions cut 4 bases from V and 7 bases from J, with 10 bases between. The CDR3 region is CASSADRGGYTF. In DNA, the CDR3 is TGTGCCAGCAGTGCCGACCGAGGTGGCTACACCTTC.